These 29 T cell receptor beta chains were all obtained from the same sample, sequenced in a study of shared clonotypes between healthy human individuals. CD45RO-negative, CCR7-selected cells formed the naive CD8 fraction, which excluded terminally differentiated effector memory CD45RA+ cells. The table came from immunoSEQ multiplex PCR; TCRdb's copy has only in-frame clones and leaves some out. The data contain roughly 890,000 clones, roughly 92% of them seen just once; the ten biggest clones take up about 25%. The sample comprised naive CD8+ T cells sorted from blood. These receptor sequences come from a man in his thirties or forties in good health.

The DNA for the CDR3 is TGTGCCAGCAGCTTCAACCTTTACAATGAGCAGTTCTTC. This encodes CASSFNLYNEQFF. The J gene is TRBJ2-1, the V gene TRBV11-2; D ambiguous. This CDR3 is built from 13 residues. Trimming left V 3 bases short and J 4 bases short, with 7 bases between. The germline CDR1 and CDR2 sequences are SGHAT and FQNNGV.

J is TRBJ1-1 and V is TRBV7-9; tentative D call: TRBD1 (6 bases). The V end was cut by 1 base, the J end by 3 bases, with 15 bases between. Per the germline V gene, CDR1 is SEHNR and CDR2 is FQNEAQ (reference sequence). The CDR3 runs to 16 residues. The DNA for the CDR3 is TGTGCCAGCAGCTTAGTCCTCAGGGGACGAGACACTGAAGCTTTCTTT. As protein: CASSLVLRGRDTEAFF.

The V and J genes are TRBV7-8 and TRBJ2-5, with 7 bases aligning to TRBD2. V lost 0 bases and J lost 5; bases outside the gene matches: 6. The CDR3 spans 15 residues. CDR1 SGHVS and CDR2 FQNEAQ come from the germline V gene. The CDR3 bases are TGTGCCAGCAGCTTAGCGGGAGGGTTCGGGGAGACCCAGTACTTC. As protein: CASSLAGGFGETQYF.

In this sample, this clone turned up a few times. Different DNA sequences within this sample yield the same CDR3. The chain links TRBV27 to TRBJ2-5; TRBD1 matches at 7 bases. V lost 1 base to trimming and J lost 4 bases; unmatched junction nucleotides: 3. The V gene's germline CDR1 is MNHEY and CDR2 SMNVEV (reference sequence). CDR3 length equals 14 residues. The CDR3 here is CASSLLGGGETQYF. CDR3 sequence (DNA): TGTGCCAGCAGTTTATTAGGGGGCGGAGAGACCCAGTACTTC.

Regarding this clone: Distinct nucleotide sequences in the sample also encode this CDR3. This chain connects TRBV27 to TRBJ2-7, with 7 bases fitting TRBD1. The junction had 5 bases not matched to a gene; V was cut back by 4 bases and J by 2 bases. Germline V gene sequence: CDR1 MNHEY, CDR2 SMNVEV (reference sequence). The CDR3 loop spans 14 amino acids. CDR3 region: CASSYRGPTYEQYF. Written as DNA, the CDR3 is TGTGCCAGCAGTTACAGGGGACCAACCTACGAGCAGTACTTC.

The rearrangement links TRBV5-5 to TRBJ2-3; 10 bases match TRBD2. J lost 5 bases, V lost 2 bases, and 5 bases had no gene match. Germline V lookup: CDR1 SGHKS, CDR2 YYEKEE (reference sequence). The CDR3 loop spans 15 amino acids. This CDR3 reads CASSFLAGVGDTQYF. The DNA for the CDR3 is TGTGCCAGCAGCTTTCTAGCGGGAGTGGGAGATACGCAGTATTTT. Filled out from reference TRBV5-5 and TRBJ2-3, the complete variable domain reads DAGVTQSPTHLIKTRGQQVTLRCSPISGHKSVSWYQQVLGQGPQFIFQYYEKEERGRGNFPDRFSARQFPNYSSELNVNALLLGDSALYLCASSFLAGVGDTQYFGPGTRLTVL.

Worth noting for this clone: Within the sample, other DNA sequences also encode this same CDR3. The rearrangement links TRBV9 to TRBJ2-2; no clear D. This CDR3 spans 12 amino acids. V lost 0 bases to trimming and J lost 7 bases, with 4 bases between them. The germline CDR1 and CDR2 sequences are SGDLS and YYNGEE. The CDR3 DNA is TGTGCCAGCAGCGTAGGTAACGGGGAGCTGTTTTTT. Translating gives CASSVGNGELFF.

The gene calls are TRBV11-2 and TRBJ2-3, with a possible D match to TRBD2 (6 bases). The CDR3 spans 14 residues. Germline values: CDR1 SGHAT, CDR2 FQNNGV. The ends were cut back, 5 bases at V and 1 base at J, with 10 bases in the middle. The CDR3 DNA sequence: TGTGCCAGCAGCAAGGAGGGAGGCACAGATACGCAGTATTTT. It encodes CASSKEGGTDTQYF.

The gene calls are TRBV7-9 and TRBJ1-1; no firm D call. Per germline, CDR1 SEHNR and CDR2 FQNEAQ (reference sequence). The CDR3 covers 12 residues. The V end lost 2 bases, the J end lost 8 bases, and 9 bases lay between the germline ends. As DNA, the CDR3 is TGTGCCAGCAGCTTACCGGGCCCCGAAGCTTTCTTT. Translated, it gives CASSLPGPEAFF.

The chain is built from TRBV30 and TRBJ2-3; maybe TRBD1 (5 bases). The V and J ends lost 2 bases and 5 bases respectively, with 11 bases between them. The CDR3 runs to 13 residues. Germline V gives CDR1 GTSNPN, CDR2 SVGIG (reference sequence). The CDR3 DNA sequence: TGTGCCTGGAGTTTTTGGGGCCGAGATACGCAGTATTTT. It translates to CAWSFWGRDTQYF.

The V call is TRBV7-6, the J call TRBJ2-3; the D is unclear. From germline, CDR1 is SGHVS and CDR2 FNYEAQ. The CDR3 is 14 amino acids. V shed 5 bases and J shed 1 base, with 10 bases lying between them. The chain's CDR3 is CASSLDPGTDTQYF. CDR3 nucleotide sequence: TGTGCCAGCAGCCTAGATCCGGGCACAGATACGCAGTATTTT.

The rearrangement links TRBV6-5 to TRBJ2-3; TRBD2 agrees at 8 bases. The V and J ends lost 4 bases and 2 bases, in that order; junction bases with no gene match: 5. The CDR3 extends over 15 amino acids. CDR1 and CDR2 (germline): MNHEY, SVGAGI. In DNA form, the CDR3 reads TGTGCCAGCAGTTCATGGACTAGCTCCACAGATACGCAGTATTTT. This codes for CASSSWTSSTDTQYF.

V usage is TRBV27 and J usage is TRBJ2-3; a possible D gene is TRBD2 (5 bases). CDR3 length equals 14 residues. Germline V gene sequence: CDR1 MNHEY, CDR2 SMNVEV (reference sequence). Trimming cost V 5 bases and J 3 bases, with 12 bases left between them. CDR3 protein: CASSHLAHTDTQYF. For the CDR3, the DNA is TGTGCCAGCAGTCACCTAGCACATACAGATACGCAGTATTTT.

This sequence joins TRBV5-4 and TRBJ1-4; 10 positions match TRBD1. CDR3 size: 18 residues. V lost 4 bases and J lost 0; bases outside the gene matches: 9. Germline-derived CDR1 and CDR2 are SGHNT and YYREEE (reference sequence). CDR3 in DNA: TGTGCCAGCAGCGCCCGGGACAGGGGAAATGCAACTAATGAAAAACTGTTTTTT. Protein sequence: CASSARDRGNATNEKLFF.

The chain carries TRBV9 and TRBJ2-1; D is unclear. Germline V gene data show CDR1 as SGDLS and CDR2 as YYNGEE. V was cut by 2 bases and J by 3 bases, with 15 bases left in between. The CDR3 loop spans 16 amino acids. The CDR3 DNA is TGTGCCAGCAGCGTTCGAGCCGCCCCGCTCTACAATGAGCAGTTCTTC. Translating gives CASSVRAAPLYNEQFF.

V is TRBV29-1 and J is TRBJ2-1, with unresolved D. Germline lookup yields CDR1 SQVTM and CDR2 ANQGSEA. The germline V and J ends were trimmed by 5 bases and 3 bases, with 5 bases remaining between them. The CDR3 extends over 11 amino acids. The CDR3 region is CSVNLYNEQFF. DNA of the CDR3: TGCAGCGTTAATCTCTACAATGAGCAGTTCTTC.

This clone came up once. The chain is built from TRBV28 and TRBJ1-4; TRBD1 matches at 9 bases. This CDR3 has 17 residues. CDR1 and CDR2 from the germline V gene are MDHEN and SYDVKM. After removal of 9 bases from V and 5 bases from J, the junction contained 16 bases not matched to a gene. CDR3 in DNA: TGTGCCAGACAATCCCCTAGGCATGGGACAGGGAATGAAAAACTGTTTTTT. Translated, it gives CARQSPRHGTGNEKLFF.

CDR3 sequence reads: CSVGTGVETQYF. CDR3 bases: TGCAGCGTTGGGACAGGGGTAGAGACCCAGTACTTC. V is TRBV29-1 and J is TRBJ2-5; 9 nucleotides agree with TRBD1. CDR1 SQVTM and CDR2 ANQGSEA come from the germline V gene. This CDR3 has 12 amino acids. Trimming removed 4 bases from V and 4 bases from J; junction bases left unmatched: 1.

CDR3 amino acids: CASSQGIREPDEQYF. CDR3 nucleotides: TGCGCCAGCAGCCAAGGGATCAGGGAGCCCGACGAGCAGTACTTC. The chain links TRBV4-1 to TRBJ2-7, with D possibly called TRBD1 or TRBD2 (5 bases each). Germline loops: CDR1 MGHRA, CDR2 YSYEKL. This CDR3 has 15 residues. Trimming stripped 1 base from V and 5 bases from J, with 15 bases between.

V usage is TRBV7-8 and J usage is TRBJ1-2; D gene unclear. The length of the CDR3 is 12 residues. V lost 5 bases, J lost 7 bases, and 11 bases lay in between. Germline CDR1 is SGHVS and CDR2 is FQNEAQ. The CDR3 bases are TGTGCCAGCAGCCCACCCCTTAGTGGCTACACCTTC. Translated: CASSPPLSGYTF.

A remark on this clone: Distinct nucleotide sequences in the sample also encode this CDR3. CDR3 region: CSVEGRNGYTF. The CDR3 DNA is TGCAGCGTTGAAGGTCGAAATGGCTACACCTTC. The chain links TRBV29-1 to TRBJ1-2; D uncertain. CDR1 and CDR2 from the germline V gene are SQVTM and ANQGSEA. The CDR3 is made up of 11 amino acids. V lost 1 base and J lost 6, with 6 bases in between.

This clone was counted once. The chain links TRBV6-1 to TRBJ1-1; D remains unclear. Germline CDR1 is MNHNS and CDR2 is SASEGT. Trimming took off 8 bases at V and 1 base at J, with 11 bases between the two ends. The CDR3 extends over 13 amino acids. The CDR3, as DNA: TGTGCCAGCCGGCCTCGCAAGAACACTGAAGCTTTCTTT. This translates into CASRPRKNTEAFF.

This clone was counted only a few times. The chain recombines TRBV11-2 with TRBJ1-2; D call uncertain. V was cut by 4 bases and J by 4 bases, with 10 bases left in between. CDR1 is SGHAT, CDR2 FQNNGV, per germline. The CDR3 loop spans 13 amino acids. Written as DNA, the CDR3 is TGTGCCAGCAGCTCGACGACGAGCTATGGCTACACCTTC. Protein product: CASSSTTSYGYTF.

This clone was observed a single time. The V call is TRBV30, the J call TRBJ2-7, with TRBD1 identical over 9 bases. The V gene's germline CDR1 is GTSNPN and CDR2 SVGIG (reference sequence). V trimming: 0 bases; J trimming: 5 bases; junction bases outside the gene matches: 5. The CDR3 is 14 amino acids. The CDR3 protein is CAWSVGTGIHEQYF. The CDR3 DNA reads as TGTGCCTGGAGTGTTGGGACAGGGATCCACGAGCAGTACTTC.

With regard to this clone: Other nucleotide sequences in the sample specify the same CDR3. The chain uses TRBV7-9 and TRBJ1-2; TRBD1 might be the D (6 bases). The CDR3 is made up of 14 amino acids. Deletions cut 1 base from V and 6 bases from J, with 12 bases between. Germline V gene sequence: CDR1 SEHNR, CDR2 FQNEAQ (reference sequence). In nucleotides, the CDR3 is TGTGCCAGCAGCTTAGGTTGGGGGGCGGATGGCTACACCTTC. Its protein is CASSLGWGADGYTF.

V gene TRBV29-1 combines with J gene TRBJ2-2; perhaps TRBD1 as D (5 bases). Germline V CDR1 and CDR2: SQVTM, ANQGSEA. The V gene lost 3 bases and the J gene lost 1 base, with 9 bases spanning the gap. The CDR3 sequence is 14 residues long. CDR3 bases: TGCAGCGTTGACGAGACAGAGAACACCGGGGAGCTGTTTTTT. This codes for CSVDETENTGELFF.

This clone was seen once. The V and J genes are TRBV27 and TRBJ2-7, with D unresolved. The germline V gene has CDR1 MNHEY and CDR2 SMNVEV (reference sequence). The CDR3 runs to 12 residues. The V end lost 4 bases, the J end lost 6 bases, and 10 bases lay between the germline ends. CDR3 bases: TGTGCCAGCAGTTACACTGGTTCCGAGCAGTACTTC. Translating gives CASSYTGSEQYF.

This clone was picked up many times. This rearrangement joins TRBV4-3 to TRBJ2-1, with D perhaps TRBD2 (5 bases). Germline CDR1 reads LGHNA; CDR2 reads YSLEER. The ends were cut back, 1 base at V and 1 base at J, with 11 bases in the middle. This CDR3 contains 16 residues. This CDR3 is CASSQGVSGSYNEQFF. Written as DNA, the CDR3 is TGCGCCAGCAGCCAAGGTGTAAGCGGTTCCTACAATGAGCAGTTCTTC.

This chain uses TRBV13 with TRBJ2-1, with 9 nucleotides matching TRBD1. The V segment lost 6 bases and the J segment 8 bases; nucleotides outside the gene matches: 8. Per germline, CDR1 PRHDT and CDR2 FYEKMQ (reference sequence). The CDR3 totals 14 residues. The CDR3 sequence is CASRPTGGRDEQFF. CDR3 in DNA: TGTGCCAGCAGGCCGACAGGGGGTAGGGATGAGCAGTTCTTC.